This T cell receptor beta chain was recorded in a study of shared clonotypes between healthy human individuals. Produced via immunoSEQ multiplex PCR; TCRdb's table is partial and in-frame only. The table records a few million clones, 90% to 95% of them present only once. The CDR3 covers 17 residues. V shed 2 bases and J 4 bases; nucleotides not matched to a gene: 11. CDR1 is SGHAT, CDR2 FQNNGV, per germline. The chain links TRBV11-2 to TRBJ2-7; TRBD2 matches at 10 bases. This sequence originates from a man between 18 and 29 years old in good health. Some clones in this sample may be carry-over from other donors' samples. Sequenced sample: naive CD4+ T cells from PBMCs. Subset here: CD45RA+ positively selected. CDR3 coding DNA: TGTGCCAGCAGCTTAACCCGGACTAGCGGAGGGGTATACGAGCAGTACTTC. Its translation: CASSLTRTSGGVYEQYF.